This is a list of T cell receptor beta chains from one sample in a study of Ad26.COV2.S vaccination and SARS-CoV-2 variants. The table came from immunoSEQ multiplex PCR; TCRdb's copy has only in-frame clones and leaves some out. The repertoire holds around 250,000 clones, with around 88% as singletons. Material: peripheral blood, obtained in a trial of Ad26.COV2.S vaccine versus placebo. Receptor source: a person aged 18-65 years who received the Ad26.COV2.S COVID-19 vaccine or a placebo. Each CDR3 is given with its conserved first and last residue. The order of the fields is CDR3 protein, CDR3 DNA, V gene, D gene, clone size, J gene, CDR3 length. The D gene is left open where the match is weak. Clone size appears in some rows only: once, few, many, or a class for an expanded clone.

CDR3 protein: CASSRTSGRPNEQFF
CDR3 DNA: TGTGCCAGCAGTCGGACTAGCGGGAGGCCAAATGAGCAGTTCTTC
V gene: TRBV6-2/TRBV6-3
D gene: TRBD2
clone size: -
J gene: TRBJ2-1
CDR3 length: 15

CDR3 protein: CASSYSKEGEQFF
CDR3 DNA: TGTGCCAGCAGTTACTCGAAGGAGGGTGAGCAGTTCTTC
V gene: TRBV6-6
D gene: -
clone size: -
J gene: TRBJ2-1
CDR3 length: 13

CDR3 protein: CASSRKGTSGRVTYNEQFF
CDR3 DNA: TGTGCCAGTAGCCGAAAGGGGACTAGCGGGAGAGTAACCTACAATGAGCAGTTCTTC
V gene: TRBV19
D gene: TRBD2
clone size: few
J gene: TRBJ2-1
CDR3 length: 19

CDR3 protein: CASSSPGPVDNEQFF
CDR3 DNA: TGTGCCAGCAGCTCTCCGGGACCCGTCGACAATGAGCAGTTCTTC
V gene: TRBV7-2
D gene: -
clone size: -
J gene: TRBJ2-1
CDR3 length: 15

CDR3 protein: CASSLQGSLYNNEQFF
CDR3 DNA: TGCGCCAGCAGCTTACAGGGCTCACTCTATAACAATGAGCAGTTCTTC
V gene: TRBV5-1
D gene: -
clone size: -
J gene: TRBJ2-1
CDR3 length: 16

CDR3 protein: CASSRRTDTEAFF
CDR3 DNA: TGCGCCAGCAGCCGCCGGACTGACACTGAAGCTTTCTTT
V gene: TRBV5-1
D gene: -
clone size: -
J gene: TRBJ1-1
CDR3 length: 13

CDR3 protein: CASSPPERSFMNTEAFF
CDR3 DNA: TGTGCCAGCAGCCCTCCTGAGCGGTCCTTCATGAACACTGAAGCTTTCTTT
V gene: TRBV5-6
D gene: -
clone size: -
J gene: TRBJ1-1
CDR3 length: 17

CDR3 protein: CSVHIRTGRGYTF
CDR3 DNA: TGCAGCGTCCATATTAGAACAGGGAGGGGCTACACCTTC
V gene: TRBV29-1
D gene: -
clone size: -
J gene: TRBJ1-2
CDR3 length: 13

CDR3 protein: CASSFSYGRDYGYTF
CDR3 DNA: TGTGCCAGCAGCTTTAGTTACGGCAGGGACTATGGCTACACCTTC
V gene: TRBV7-9
D gene: -
clone size: -
J gene: TRBJ1-2
CDR3 length: 15

CDR3 protein: CATSDGPGPPGANVLTF
CDR3 DNA: TGTGCCACCAGTGATGGGCCGGGACCCCCGGGGGCCAACGTCCTGACTTTC
V gene: TRBV24-1
D gene: -
clone size: -
J gene: TRBJ2-6
CDR3 length: 17

CDR3 protein: CASRTTSGVGEQYF
CDR3 DNA: TGTGCCAGCAGGACGACTAGCGGGGTTGGTGAGCAGTACTTC
V gene: TRBV2
D gene: TRBD2
clone size: -
J gene: TRBJ2-7
CDR3 length: 14

CDR3 protein: CASSKGSGASYEQYF
CDR3 DNA: TGTGCCAGTAGTAAAGGTTCGGGGGCCTCATACGAGCAGTACTTC
V gene: TRBV19
D gene: -
clone size: -
J gene: TRBJ2-7
CDR3 length: 15

CDR3 protein: CASSQFDSWYEQYF
CDR3 DNA: TGTGCCAGCAGCCAATTTGACAGCTGGTACGAGCAGTACTTC
V gene: TRBV16
D gene: -
clone size: -
J gene: TRBJ2-7
CDR3 length: 14

CDR3 protein: CASSQEKGSRVGDTQYF
CDR3 DNA: TGCGCCAGCAGCCAAGAGAAGGGTAGCAGGGTGGGAGATACGCAGTATTTT
V gene: TRBV4-1
D gene: -
clone size: -
J gene: TRBJ2-3
CDR3 length: 17

CDR3 protein: CASSSSRGIRSYTF
CDR3 DNA: TGTGCCAGCAGCTCCAGCCGGGGTATTAGGAGCTACACCTTC
V gene: TRBV7-2
D gene: -
clone size: -
J gene: TRBJ1-2
CDR3 length: 14

CDR3 protein: CASSLFRTDTQYF
CDR3 DNA: TGTGCCAGCAGCTTATTCCGTACAGATACGCAGTATTTT
V gene: TRBV11-3
D gene: -
clone size: -
J gene: TRBJ2-3
CDR3 length: 13

CDR3 protein: CASSPQGRETQYF
CDR3 DNA: TGTGCCAGCTCACCACAGGGGAGGGAGACCCAGTACTTC
V gene: TRBV18
D gene: -
clone size: -
J gene: TRBJ2-5
CDR3 length: 13

CDR3 protein: CAISPTPATLNTEAFF
CDR3 DNA: TGTGCCATCAGTCCTACACCCGCCACGCTGAACACTGAAGCTTTCTTT
V gene: TRBV10-3
D gene: -
clone size: -
J gene: TRBJ1-1
CDR3 length: 16

CDR3 protein: CSVDHNYEQYF
CDR3 DNA: TGCAGCGTTGATCATAACTACGAGCAGTACTTC
V gene: TRBV29-1
D gene: -
clone size: -
J gene: TRBJ2-7
CDR3 length: 11

CDR3 protein: CASSPNRERAETQYF
CDR3 DNA: TGCGCCAGCAGCCCGAACAGGGAACGGGCGGAGACCCAGTACTTC
V gene: TRBV4-3
D gene: -
clone size: -
J gene: TRBJ2-5
CDR3 length: 15

CDR3 protein: CASSAQDGELFF
CDR3 DNA: TGTGCCAGCAGTGCCCAGGACGGGGAGCTGTTTTTT
V gene: TRBV6-4
D gene: -
clone size: -
J gene: TRBJ2-2
CDR3 length: 12

CDR3 protein: CASSLEGRGTFF
CDR3 DNA: TGTGCCAGCAGCTTAGAGGGGCGGGGAACTTTCTTT
V gene: TRBV11-1
D gene: -
clone size: once
J gene: TRBJ1-1
CDR3 length: 12

CDR3 protein: CASSVITLLSGGDEAKNIQYF
CDR3 DNA: TGTGCCAGCAGCGTTATTACCCTCCTTTCGGGCGGGGATGAAGCCAAAAACATTCAGTACTTC
V gene: TRBV7-3
D gene: -
clone size: -
J gene: TRBJ2-4
CDR3 length: 21

CDR3 protein: CASSPAGGYYEKLFF
CDR3 DNA: TGTGCCAGTAGCCCTGCCGGGGGGTATTATGAAAAACTGTTTTTT
V gene: TRBV19
D gene: -
clone size: -
J gene: TRBJ1-4
CDR3 length: 15

CDR3 protein: CASSQGRVPDYGYTF
CDR3 DNA: TGCGCCAGCAGCCAAGGGCGGGTACCTGACTATGGCTACACCTTC
V gene: TRBV4-3
D gene: -
clone size: -
J gene: TRBJ1-2
CDR3 length: 15

CDR3 protein: CASSVTSGANTGELFF
CDR3 DNA: TGCGCCAGCAGCGTGACTAGCGGGGCTAACACCGGGGAGCTGTTTTTT
V gene: TRBV5-1
D gene: TRBD2
clone size: -
J gene: TRBJ2-2
CDR3 length: 16

CDR3 protein: CASSLDPGGQETQYF
CDR3 DNA: TGTGCTAGCAGCTTAGATCCAGGGGGGCAAGAGACCCAGTACTTC
V gene: TRBV7-7
D gene: -
clone size: -
J gene: TRBJ2-5
CDR3 length: 15

CDR3 protein: CASSLTVSYEQYF
CDR3 DNA: TGTGCCAGCAGCTTAACGGTCTCCTACGAGCAGTACTTC
V gene: TRBV5-4
D gene: -
clone size: -
J gene: TRBJ2-7
CDR3 length: 13

CDR3 protein: CATSARDKNTGELFF
CDR3 DNA: TGTGCCACCAGCGCTCGGGACAAGAACACCGGGGAGCTGTTTTTT
V gene: TRBV15
D gene: -
clone size: -
J gene: TRBJ2-2
CDR3 length: 15

CDR3 protein: CASSKTSGGRETQYF
CDR3 DNA: TGTGCCAGCAGTAAAACTAGCGGGGGGAGAGAGACCCAGTACTTC
V gene: TRBV6-5
D gene: TRBD2
clone size: -
J gene: TRBJ2-5
CDR3 length: 15

CDR3 protein: CASSFRGESRTEAFF
CDR3 DNA: TGTGCCAGCAGTTTTCGAGGGGAGAGTAGGACTGAAGCTTTCTTT
V gene: TRBV27
D gene: -
clone size: -
J gene: TRBJ1-1
CDR3 length: 15

CDR3 protein: CASSPGQSLNTGELFF
CDR3 DNA: TGTGCCAGCAGCCCCGGACAGAGCTTGAACACCGGGGAGCTGTTTTTT
V gene: TRBV7-2
D gene: -
clone size: -
J gene: TRBJ2-2
CDR3 length: 16

CDR3 protein: CASSIISYNSPLHF
CDR3 DNA: TGTGCCAGCAGCATCATCTCCTATAATTCACCCCTCCACTTT
V gene: TRBV14
D gene: -
clone size: -
J gene: TRBJ1-6
CDR3 length: 14

CDR3 protein: CASSIQGGWTEAFF
CDR3 DNA: TGTGCCAGCAGTATACAGGGAGGGTGGACTGAAGCTTTCTTT
V gene: TRBV6-5
D gene: -
clone size: -
J gene: TRBJ1-1
CDR3 length: 14

CDR3 protein: CASSPETGPYGYTF
CDR3 DNA: TGTGCCAGCTCACCAGAGACAGGGCCGTATGGCTACACCTTC
V gene: TRBV18
D gene: TRBD1
clone size: -
J gene: TRBJ1-2
CDR3 length: 14

CDR3 protein: CASSHGLAGGSNTGELFF
CDR3 DNA: TGCGCCAGCAGCCACGGACTAGCGGGGGGCTCTAACACCGGGGAGCTGTTTTTT
V gene: TRBV4-1
D gene: TRBD2
clone size: -
J gene: TRBJ2-2
CDR3 length: 18

CDR3 protein: CASSPPPREFNYGYTF
CDR3 DNA: TGTGCCAGCAGCCCACCTCCCCGGGAATTCAACTATGGCTACACCTTC
V gene: TRBV3-1/TRBV3-2
D gene: -
clone size: few
J gene: TRBJ1-2
CDR3 length: 16

CDR3 protein: CASTNDRGPGYTF
CDR3 DNA: TGTGCCAGCACCAACGACAGGGGGCCTGGCTACACCTTC
V gene: TRBV14
D gene: TRBD1
clone size: -
J gene: TRBJ1-2
CDR3 length: 13

CDR3 protein: CSASRGSVNTQYF
CDR3 DNA: TGCAGTGCTAGTCGCGGGAGTGTGAATACGCAGTATTTT
V gene: TRBV20-1
D gene: TRBD2
clone size: few
J gene: TRBJ2-3
CDR3 length: 13

CDR3 protein: CASSSTGEGTGELFF
CDR3 DNA: TGTGCCAGCAGTTCGACAGGGGAAGGCACCGGGGAGCTGTTTTTT
V gene: TRBV27
D gene: TRBD1
clone size: once
J gene: TRBJ2-2
CDR3 length: 15

CDR3 protein: CASSSGLIYNSPLHF
CDR3 DNA: TGCGCCAGCAGCTCTGGACTGATCTATAATTCACCCCTCCACTTT
V gene: TRBV5-1
D gene: -
clone size: few
J gene: TRBJ1-6
CDR3 length: 15

CDR3 protein: CAISELAGGHTDTQYF
CDR3 DNA: TGTGCCATCAGTGAGCTAGCGGGAGGGCACACAGATACGCAGTATTTT
V gene: TRBV10-3
D gene: TRBD2
clone size: -
J gene: TRBJ2-3
CDR3 length: 16

CDR3 protein: CASSEPGRFNYGYTF
CDR3 DNA: TGCGCCAGCAGTGAGCCGGGACGGTTTAACTATGGCTACACCTTC
V gene: TRBV10-1
D gene: -
clone size: -
J gene: TRBJ1-2
CDR3 length: 15

CDR3 protein: CASSPYAGATNEKLFF
CDR3 DNA: TGTGCCAGCAGCCCCTATGCGGGAGCAACTAATGAAAAACTGTTTTTT
V gene: TRBV3-1/TRBV3-2
D gene: -
clone size: -
J gene: TRBJ1-4
CDR3 length: 16

CDR3 protein: CAWSPPRGNGYTF
CDR3 DNA: TGTGCCTGGAGTCCCCCGAGAGGGAACGGCTACACCTTC
V gene: TRBV30
D gene: -
clone size: -
J gene: TRBJ1-2
CDR3 length: 13